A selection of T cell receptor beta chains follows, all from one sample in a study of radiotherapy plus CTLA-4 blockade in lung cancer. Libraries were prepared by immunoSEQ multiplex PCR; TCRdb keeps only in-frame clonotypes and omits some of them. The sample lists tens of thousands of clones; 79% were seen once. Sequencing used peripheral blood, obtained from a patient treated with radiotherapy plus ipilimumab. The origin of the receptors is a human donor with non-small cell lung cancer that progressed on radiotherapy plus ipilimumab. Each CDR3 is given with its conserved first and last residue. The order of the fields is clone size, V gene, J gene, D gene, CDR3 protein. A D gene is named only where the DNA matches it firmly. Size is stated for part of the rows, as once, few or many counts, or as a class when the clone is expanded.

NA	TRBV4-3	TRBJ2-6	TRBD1	CASSQDARQGLTSSGANVLTF
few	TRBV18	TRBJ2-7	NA	CASSPHVWSRVVIYEQYF
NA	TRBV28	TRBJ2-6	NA	CASSRTSGANVLTF
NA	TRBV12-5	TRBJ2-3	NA	CASGRDTDTQYF
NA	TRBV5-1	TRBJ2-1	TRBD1	CASSPGTGGSMSSYNEQFF
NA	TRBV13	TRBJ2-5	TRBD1	CASSTTTGESLEQYF
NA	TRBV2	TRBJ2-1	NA	CASSESSYNEQFF
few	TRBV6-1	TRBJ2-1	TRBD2	CASGTSGYNEQFF
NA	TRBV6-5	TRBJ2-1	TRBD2	CASSYSGTSGNEQFF
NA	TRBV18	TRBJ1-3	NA	CASSPAAGPGNTIYF
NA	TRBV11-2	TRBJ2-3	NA	CASSNPRGDADTQYF
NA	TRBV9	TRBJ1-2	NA	CASSVAAGVGYTF
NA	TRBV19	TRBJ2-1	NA	CASRLEDNEQFF
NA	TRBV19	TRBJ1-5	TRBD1	CASSRRTGGFNQPQHF
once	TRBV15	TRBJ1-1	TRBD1	CATSRSGQGTTEAFF
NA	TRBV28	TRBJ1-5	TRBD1	CASSSPGGRGGGNQPQHF
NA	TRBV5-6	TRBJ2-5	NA	CASSLGPNTQETQYF
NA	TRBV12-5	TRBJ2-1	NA	CASGLNDNEQFF
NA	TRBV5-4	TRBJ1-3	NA	CASSFPTGSAGNTIYF
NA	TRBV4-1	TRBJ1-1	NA	CASTLQGEAFF
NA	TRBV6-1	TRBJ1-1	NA	CASSDILEAFF
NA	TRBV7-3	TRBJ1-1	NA	CASRAGVNTEAFF
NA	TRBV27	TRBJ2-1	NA	CASSLTGPYNEQFF
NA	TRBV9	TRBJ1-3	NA	CASSALSSGNTIYF
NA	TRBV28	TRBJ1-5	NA	CATAGDSNQPQHF
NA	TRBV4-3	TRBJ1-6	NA	CASSQDGGTGWSPLHF
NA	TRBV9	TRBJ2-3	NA	CASSVQTVGTDTQYF
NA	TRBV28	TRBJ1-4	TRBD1	CASRHRGLANEKLFF
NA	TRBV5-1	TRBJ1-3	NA	CASSPDPSSGNTIYF
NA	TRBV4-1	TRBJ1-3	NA	CASSQVGFSGNTIYF
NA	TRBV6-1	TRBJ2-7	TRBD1	CASTLTGDEQYF
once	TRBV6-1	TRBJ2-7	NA	CASSETRPGEQYF
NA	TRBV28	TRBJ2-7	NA	CASSFFGTPTTYEQYF
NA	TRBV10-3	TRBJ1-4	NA	CAISESRAGTMTTNEKLFF
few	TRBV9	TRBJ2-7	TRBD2	CASSVGAGRDWEQYF
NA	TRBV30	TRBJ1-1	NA	CAWSNWNMNTEAFF
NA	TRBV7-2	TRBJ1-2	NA	CASSLGQGNYGYTF
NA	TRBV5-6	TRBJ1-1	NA	CASSFPNTEAFF
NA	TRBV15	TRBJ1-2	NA	CATGTGYGYTF
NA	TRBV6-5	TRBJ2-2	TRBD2	CASSYSRTSGELFF
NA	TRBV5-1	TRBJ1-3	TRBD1	CASSLTGMSGNTIYF
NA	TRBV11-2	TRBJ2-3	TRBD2	CASSLLAGGHGDTQYF
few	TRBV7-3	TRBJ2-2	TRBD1	CASSLSRTGGTGELFF
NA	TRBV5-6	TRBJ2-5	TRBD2	CASSFGRVNQETQYF
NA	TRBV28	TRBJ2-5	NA	CASSLGQGGVETQYF
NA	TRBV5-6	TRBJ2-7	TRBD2	CASSSPVPTSGRSDEQYF
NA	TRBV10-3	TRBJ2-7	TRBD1	CAISDRDRVQDEQYF
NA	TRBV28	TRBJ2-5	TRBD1	CASSLATGGAETQYF
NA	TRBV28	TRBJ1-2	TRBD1	CASSLGQGSGYTF
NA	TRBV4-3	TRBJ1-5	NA	CASSQGRGARNQPQHF
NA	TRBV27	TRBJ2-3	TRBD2	CASSLGTSGGGQYF